These 7 T cell receptor beta chains were sequenced from one sample in a study of lung T cells in sarcoidosis with Löfgren's syndrome. TCRdb reanalysed the reads using MiXCR and keeps one entry per CDR3 protein. The repertoire holds about 9,400 distinct CDR3 sequences, with about 20% as singletons. Sequencing was performed on CD4+ T cells from bronchoalveolar lavage. The receptors derive from a human donor with sarcoidosis (Löfgren's syndrome or another form), or a control subject (not recorded which).

This clonotype was counted ten times or more. The chain uses TRBV7-6 and TRBJ1-1, with 7 bases matching TRBD1. Losses at the gene ends were 1 base for V and 8 bases for J; bases not matched to a gene: 7. The CDR3 runs 14 residues. Germline lookup yields CDR1 SGHVS and CDR2 FNYEAQ. CDR3 protein: CASSLDAGGDEAFF. In nucleotides, the CDR3 is TGTGCCAGCAGCTTAGACGCAGGGGGGGACGAAGCTTTCTTT.

This clonotype was counted many times. The chain couples TRBV24-1 to TRBJ2-1; possibly TRBD2 for D (5 bases). V lost 0 bases, J lost 0 bases, and 5 bases lay in between. Germline V gene lookup returns CDR1 KGHDR and CDR2 SFDVKD. The CDR3 covers 15 residues. Written as DNA, the CDR3 is TGTGCCACCAGTGATTTGCGGGGCTCCTACAATGAGCAGTTCTTC. Translated: CATSDLRGSYNEQFF.

This clonotype was seen more than once but under ten times. The chain carries TRBV3-1 and TRBJ1-6; D gene unclear. Per germline, CDR1 LGHDT and CDR2 YNNKEL (reference sequence). V was pared by 3 bases and J by 9 bases, with 18 bases between. The CDR3 totals 16 residues. CDR3 residues: CASSHDAAVLGSPLHF. CDR3 DNA: TGTGCCAGCAGCCACGATGCGGCGGTCTTGGGTTCACCCCTCCACTTT. The full variable domain, with the rest looked up from reference TRBV3-1 and TRBJ1-6, is DTAVSQTPKYLVTQMGNDKSIKCEQNLGHDTMYWYKQDSKKFLKIMFSYNNKELIINETVPNRFSPKSPDKAHLNLHINSLELGDSAVYFCASSHDAAVLGSPLHFGNGTRLTVT.

A few counts support this clonotype. The chain has TRBV5-4 and TRBJ2-1; D gene unclear. CDR3 size: 14 residues. The germline V and J ends were trimmed by 7 bases and 8 bases, with 19 bases remaining between them. The germline V gene has CDR1 SGHNT and CDR2 YYREEE (reference sequence). The CDR3 is CASRFDYQRDEQFF. The CDR3 bases are TGTGCCAGCCGGTTTGATTACCAGCGCGATGAGCAGTTCTTC.

Ten or more counts support this clonotype. The rearrangement links TRBV20-1 to TRBJ1-1, with D unresolved. Germline V gene data show CDR1 as DFQATT and CDR2 as SNEGSKA (reference sequence). The CDR3 extends over 16 amino acids. Trimming took 0 bases from V and 1 from J, leaving 15 bases between them. The CDR3 sequence: CSARDHGRRGNTEAFF. In nucleotides, the CDR3 is TGCAGTGCTAGAGACCATGGGAGGAGAGGGAACACTGAAGCTTTCTTT.

This clonotype was counted at least ten times. The gene calls are TRBV30 and TRBJ1-1; TRBD1 agrees at 7 bases. J was trimmed by 2 bases and V by 1 base; bases with no gene match: 4. The CDR3 runs 14 residues. Germline V gives CDR1 GTSNPN, CDR2 SVGIG (reference sequence). CDR3 protein: CAWSDRGFNTEAFF. Here the CDR3 DNA reads TGTGCCTGGAGTGACAGGGGCTTCAACACTGAAGCTTTCTTT. Full variable domain (rest looked up from reference TRBV30 and TRBJ1-1): SQTIHQWPATLVQPVGSPLSLECTVEGTSNPNLYWYRQAAGRGLQLLFYSVGIGQISSEVPQNLSASRPQDRQFILSSKKLLLSDSGFYLCAWSDRGFNTEAFFGQGTRLTVV.

The J gene is TRBJ2-3, the V gene TRBV27; 11 bases line up with TRBD1. The germline V gene has CDR1 MNHEY and CDR2 SMNVEV (reference sequence). Trimming cost V 7 bases and J 9 bases; bases outside gene matches: 6. The CDR3 totals 13 residues. The CDR3 protein is CASTRTGGGTQYF. The CDR3 DNA follows: TGTGCCAGCACCCGGACAGGGGGCGGAACGCAGTATTTT.